This TCR beta chain was retrieved from a study of cytomegalovirus exposure and HLA in healthy donors. Germline CDR1 and CDR2: LGHNA and YSLEER. CDR3 length: 17 amino acids. J gave up 6 bases and V 4 bases, and 14 bases lay outside the gene matches. PCR was performed using 60 Vbeta and 13 Jbeta primers. The data were produced by immunoSEQ multiplex PCR, yet TCRdb's version contains in-frame clones alone and is incomplete. The sample carries 85,000 to 130,000 clones, around 75% recorded once. Sample: PBMCs. The chain links TRBV4-3 to TRBJ2-1, with TRBD1 identical over 8 bases. The clonotype originates from a male donor in good health and CMV-seropositive. CDR3 residues: CASSRGIQGDGGNEQFF. CDR3 nucleotide sequence: TGCGCCAGCAGCCGGGGGATACAGGGGGATGGAGGCAATGAGCAGTTCTTC.